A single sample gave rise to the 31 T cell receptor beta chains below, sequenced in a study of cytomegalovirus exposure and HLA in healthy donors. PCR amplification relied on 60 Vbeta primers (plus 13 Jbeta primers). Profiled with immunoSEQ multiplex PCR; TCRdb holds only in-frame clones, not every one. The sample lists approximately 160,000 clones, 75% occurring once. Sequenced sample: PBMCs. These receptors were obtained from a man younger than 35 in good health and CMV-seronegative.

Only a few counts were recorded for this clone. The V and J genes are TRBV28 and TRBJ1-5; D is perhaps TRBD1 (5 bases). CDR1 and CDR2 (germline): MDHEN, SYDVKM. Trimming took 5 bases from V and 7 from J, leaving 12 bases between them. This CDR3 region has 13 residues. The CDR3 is CASSATQGQPQHF. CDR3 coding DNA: TGTGCCAGCAGTGCAACGCAGGGCCAGCCCCAGCATTTT.

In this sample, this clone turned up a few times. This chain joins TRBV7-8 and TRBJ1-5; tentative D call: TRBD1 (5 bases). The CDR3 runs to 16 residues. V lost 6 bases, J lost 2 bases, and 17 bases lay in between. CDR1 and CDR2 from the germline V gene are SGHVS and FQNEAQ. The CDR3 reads CASRVGGAQGNQPQHF. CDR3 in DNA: TGTGCCAGCAGAGTAGGTGGGGCGCAGGGCAATCAGCCCCAGCATTTT.

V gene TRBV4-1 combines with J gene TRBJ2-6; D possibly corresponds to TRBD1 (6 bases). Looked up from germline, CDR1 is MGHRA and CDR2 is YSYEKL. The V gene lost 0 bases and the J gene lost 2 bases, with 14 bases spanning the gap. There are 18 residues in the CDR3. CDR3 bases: TGCGCCAGCAGCCAAGACAGGGGTACCGCCGCTGGGGCCAACGTCCTGACTTTC. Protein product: CASSQDRGTAAGANVLTF.

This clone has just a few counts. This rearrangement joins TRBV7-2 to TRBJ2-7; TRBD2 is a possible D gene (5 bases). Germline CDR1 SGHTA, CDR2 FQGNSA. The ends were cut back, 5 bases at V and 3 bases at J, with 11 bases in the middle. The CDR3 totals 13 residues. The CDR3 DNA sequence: TGTGCCAGCAGCCTGATCCGGGACTACGAGCAGTACTTC. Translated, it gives CASSLIRDYEQYF.

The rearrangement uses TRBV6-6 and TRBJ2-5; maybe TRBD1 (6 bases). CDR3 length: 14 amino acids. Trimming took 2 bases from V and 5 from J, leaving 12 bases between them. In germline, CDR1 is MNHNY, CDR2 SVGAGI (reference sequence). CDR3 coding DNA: TGTGCCAGCAGTTACCCGGCAGGGGATGAGACCCAGTACTTC. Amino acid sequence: CASSYPAGDETQYF.

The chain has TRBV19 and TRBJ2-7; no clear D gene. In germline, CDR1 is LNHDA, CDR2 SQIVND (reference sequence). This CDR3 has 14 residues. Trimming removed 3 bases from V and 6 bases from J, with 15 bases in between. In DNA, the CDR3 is TGTGCCAGTAGTATTTGGTATCGCAGTGGCGAGCAGTACTTC. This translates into CASSIWYRSGEQYF.

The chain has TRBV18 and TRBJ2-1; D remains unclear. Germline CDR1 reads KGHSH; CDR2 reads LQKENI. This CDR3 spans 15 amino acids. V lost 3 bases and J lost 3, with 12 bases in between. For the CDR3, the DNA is TGTGCCAGCTCACCGAACAGATTTGACTACAATGAGCAGTTCTTC. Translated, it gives CASSPNRFDYNEQFF.

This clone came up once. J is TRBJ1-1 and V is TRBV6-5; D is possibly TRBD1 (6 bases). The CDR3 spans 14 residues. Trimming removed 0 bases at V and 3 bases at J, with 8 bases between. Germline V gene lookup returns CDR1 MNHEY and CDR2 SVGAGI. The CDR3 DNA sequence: TGTGCCAGCAGTTACTCGGCAGGGGACACTGAAGCTTTCTTT. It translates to CASSYSAGDTEAFF.

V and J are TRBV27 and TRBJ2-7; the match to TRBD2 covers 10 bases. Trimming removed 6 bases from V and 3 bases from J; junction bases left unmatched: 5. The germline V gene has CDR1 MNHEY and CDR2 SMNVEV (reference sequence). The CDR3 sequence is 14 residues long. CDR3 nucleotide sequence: TGTGCCAGCAGGCTAGCGGGAGCTAGCTACGAGCAGTACTTC. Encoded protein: CASRLAGASYEQYF.

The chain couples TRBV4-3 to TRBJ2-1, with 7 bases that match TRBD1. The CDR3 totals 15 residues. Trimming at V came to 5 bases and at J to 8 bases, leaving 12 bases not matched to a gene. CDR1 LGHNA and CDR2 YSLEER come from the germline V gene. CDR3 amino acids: CASSSSAPTGYEQFF. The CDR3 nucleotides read TGCGCCAGCAGCTCATCCGCCCCGACAGGGTATGAGCAGTTCTTC.

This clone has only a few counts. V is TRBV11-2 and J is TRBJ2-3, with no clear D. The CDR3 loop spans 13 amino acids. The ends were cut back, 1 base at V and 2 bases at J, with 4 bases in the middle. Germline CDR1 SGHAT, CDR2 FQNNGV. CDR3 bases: TGTGCCAGCAGCTTAGCGGTCACAGATACGCAGTATTTT. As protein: CASSLAVTDTQYF. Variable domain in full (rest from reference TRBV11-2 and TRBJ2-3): EAGVAQSPRYKIIEKRQSVAFWCNPISGHATLYWYQQILGQGPKLLIQFQNNGVVDDSQLPKDRFSAERLKGVDSTLKIQPAKLEDSAVYLCASSLAVTDTQYFGPGTRLTVL.

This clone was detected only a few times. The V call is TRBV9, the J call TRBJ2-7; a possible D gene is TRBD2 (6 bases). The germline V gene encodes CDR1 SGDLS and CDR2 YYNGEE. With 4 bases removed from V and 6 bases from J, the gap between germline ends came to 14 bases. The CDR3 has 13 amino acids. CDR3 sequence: CASSLGGGAEQYF. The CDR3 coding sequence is TGTGCCAGCAGCCTAGGCGGCGGGGCCGAGCAGTACTTC.

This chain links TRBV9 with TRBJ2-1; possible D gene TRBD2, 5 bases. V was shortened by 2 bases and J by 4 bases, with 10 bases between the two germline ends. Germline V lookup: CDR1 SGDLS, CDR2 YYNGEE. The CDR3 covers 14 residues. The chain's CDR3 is CASSVSGTYNEQFF. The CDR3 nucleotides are TGTGCCAGCAGCGTCAGCGGTACTTACAATGAGCAGTTCTTC.

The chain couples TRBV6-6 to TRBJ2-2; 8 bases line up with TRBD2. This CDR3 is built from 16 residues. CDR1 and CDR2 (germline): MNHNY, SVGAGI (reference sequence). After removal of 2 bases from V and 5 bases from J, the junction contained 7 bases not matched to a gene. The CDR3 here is CASSYRGGWGTGELFF. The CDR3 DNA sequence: TGTGCCAGCAGTTACCGGGGGGGCTGGGGAACCGGGGAGCTGTTTTTT.

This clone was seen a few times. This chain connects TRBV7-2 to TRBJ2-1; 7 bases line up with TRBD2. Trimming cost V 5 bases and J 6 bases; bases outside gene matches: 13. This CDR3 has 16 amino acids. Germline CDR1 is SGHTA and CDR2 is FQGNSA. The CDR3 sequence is CASSDLGGRAFNEQFF. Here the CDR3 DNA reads TGTGCCAGCAGCGATTTGGGGGGGAGGGCCTTCAATGAGCAGTTCTTC.

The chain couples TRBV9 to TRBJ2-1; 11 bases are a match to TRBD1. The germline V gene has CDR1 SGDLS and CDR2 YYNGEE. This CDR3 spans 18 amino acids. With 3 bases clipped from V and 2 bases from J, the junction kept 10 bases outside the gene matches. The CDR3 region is CASSAEQRTGGPYNEQFF. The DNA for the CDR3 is TGTGCCAGCAGCGCCGAACAAAGGACAGGGGGCCCCTACAATGAGCAGTTCTTC.

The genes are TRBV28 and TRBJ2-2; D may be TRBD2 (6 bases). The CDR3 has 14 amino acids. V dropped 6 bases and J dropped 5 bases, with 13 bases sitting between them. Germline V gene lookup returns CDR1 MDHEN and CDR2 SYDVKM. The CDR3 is CASSSSGLTGELFF. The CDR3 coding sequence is TGTGCCAGCAGCTCCTCTGGACTAACCGGGGAGCTGTTTTTT.

The CDR3 reads CAWSRVAGVVGELFF. CDR3 bases: TGTGCCTGGAGTAGGGTAGCGGGAGTGGTCGGGGAGCTGTTTTTT. V gene TRBV30 combines with J gene TRBJ2-2; 9 bases are a match to TRBD2. With 2 bases clipped from V and 7 bases from J, the junction kept 8 bases outside the gene matches. The CDR3 is made up of 15 amino acids. Germline lookup yields CDR1 GTSNPN and CDR2 SVGIG (reference sequence).

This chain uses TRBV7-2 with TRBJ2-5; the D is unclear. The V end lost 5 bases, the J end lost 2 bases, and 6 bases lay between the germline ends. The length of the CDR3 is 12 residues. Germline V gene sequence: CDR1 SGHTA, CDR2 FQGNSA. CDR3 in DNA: TGTGCCAGCAGCGTCCTTCAAGAGACCCAGTACTTC. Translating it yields CASSVLQETQYF.

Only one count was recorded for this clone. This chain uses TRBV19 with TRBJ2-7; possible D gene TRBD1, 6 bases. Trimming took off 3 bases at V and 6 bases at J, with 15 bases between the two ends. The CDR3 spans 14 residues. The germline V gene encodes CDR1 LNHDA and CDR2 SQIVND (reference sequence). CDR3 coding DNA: TGTGCCAGTAGTATCGGTCAGGGGTTCCTCGAGCAGTACTTC. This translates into CASSIGQGFLEQYF.

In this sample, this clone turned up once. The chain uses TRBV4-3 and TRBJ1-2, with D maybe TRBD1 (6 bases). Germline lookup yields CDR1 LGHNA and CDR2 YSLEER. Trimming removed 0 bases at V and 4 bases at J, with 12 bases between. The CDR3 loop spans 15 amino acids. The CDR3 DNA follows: TGCGCCAGCAGCCAAGATCACAGGGCCAGCTATGGCTACACCTTC. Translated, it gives CASSQDHRASYGYTF.

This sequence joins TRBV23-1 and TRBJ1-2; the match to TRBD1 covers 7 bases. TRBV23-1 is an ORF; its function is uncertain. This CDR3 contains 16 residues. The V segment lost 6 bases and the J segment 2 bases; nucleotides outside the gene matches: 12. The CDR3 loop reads CASSQGQRCRNYGYTF. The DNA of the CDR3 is TGCGCCAGCAGCCAGGGACAGAGGTGTAGGAACTATGGCTACACCTTC.

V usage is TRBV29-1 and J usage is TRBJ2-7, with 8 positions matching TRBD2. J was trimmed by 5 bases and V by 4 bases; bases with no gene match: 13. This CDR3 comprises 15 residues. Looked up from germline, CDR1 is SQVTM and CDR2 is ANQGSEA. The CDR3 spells CSVAYGRALIDEQYF. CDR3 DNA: TGCAGCGTTGCCTACGGGAGGGCCTTAATCGACGAGCAGTACTTC.

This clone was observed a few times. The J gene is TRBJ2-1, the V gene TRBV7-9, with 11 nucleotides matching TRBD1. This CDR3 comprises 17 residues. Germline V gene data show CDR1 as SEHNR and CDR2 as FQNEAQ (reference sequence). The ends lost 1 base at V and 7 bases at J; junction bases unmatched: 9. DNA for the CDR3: TGTGCCAGCAGCTTAGGTGTCGGACAGGGGGCGAAAAATGAGCAGTTCTTC. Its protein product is CASSLGVGQGAKNEQFF. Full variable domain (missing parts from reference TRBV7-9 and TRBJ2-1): DTGVSQNPRHKITKRGQNVTFRCDPISEHNRLYWYRQTLGQGPEFLTYFQNEAQLEKSRLLSDRFSAERPKGSFSTLEIQRTEQGDSAMYLCASSLGVGQGAKNEQFFGPGTRLTVL.

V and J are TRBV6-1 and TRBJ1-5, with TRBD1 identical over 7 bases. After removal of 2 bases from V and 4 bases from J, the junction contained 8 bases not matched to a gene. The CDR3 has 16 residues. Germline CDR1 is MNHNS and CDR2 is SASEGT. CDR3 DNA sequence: TGTGCCAGCAGTGAACAGCTTGGGACAGAGAATCAGCCCCAGCATTTT. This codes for CASSEQLGTENQPQHF.

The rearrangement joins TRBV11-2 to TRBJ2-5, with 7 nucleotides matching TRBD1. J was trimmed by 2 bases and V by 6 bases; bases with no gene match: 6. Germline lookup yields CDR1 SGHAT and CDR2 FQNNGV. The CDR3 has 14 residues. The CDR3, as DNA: TGTGCCAGCAGGGACAGGAGATCTCAAGAGACCCAGTACTTC. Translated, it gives CASRDRRSQETQYF.

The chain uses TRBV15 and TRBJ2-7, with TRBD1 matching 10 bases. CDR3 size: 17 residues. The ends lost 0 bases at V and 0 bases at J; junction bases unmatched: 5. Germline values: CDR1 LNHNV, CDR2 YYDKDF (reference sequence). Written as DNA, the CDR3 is TGTGCCACCAGCAGAGATCGGGGACAGGGGCTCTCCTACGAGCAGTACTTC. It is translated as CATSRDRGQGLSYEQYF.

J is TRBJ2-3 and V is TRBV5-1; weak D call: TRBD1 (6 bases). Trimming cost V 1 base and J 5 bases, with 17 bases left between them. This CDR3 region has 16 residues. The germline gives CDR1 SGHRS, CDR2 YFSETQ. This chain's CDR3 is CASSLYRAGERDTQYF. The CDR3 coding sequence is TGCGCCAGCAGCTTGTATCGGGCAGGGGAGAGAGATACGCAGTATTTT.

The CDR3 nucleotides read TGTGCCAGAAGCTTTGGTAGGGGGAAGGAACCCGGGGAGCTGTTTTTT. Amino acids: CARSFGRGKEPGELFF. The chain joins TRBV5-3 to TRBJ2-2, with D perhaps TRBD1 (6 bases). TRBV5-3 is an open reading frame whose function is uncertain. The germline V and J ends were trimmed by 2 bases and 6 bases, with 17 bases remaining between them. The CDR3 length is 16 residues.

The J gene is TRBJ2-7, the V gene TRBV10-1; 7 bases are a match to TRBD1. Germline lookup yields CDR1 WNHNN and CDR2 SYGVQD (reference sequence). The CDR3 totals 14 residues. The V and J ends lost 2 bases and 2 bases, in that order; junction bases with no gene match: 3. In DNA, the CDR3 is TGCGCCAGCAGTGAGGAGACAGGGCCCTACGAGCAGTACTTC. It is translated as CASSEETGPYEQYF.

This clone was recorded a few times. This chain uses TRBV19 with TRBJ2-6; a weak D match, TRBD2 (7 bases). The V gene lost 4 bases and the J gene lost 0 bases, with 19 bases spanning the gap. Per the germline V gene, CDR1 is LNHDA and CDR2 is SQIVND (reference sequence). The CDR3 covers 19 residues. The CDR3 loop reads CASSTSPKGGISGANVLTF. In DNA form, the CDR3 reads TGTGCCAGTAGTACTTCCCCGAAGGGGGGGATCTCTGGGGCCAACGTCCTGACTTTC.